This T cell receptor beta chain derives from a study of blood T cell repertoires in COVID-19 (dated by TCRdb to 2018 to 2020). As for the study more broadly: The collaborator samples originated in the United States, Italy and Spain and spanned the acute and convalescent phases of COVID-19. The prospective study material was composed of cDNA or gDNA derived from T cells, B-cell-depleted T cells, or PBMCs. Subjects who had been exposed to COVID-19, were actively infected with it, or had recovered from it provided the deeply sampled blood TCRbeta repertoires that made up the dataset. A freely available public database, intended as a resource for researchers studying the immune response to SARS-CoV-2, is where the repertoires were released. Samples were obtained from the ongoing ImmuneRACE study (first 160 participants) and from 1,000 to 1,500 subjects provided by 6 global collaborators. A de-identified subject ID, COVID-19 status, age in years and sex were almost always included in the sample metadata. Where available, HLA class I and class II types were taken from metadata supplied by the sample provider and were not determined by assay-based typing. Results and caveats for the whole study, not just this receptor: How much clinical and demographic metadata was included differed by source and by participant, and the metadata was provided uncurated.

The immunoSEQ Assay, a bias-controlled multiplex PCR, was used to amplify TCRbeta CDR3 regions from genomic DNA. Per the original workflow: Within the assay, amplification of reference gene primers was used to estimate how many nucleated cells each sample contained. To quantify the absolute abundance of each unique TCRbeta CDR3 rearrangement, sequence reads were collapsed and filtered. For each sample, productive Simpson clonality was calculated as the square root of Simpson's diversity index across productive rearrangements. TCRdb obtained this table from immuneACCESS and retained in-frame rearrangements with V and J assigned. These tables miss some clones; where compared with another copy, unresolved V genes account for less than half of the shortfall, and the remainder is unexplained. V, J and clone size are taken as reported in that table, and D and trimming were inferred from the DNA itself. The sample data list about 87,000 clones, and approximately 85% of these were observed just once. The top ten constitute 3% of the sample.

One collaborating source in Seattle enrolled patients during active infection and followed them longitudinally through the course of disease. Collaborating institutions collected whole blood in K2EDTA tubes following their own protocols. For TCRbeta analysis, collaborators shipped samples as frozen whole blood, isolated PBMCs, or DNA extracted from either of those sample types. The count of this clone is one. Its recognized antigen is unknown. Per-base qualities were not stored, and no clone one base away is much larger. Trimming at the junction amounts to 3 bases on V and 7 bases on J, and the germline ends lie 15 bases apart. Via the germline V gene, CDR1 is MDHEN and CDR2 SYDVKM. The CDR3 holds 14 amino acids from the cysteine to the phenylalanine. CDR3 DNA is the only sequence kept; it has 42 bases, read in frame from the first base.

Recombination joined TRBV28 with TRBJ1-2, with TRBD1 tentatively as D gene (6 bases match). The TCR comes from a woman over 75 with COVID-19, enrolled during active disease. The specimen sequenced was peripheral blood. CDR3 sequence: CASSFRQRGGGYTF. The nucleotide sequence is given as TGTGCCAGCAGTTTCCGGCAAAGGGGGGGTGGCTACACCTTC.